This T cell receptor beta chain was documented in a study of blood T cell repertoires in COVID-19. On the study more broadly: Samples representing acute and convalescent COVID-19 were sourced from the United States, Italy and Spain. Sources were T cells, B-cell-depleted T cells, or PBMCs; the material itself was cDNA or gDNA.

Authors' data handling: Counts of nucleated cells, estimated from reference gene primer amplification, were obtained. This table comes from immunoSEQ multiplex PCR, and its TCRdb copy is limited to in-frame clones, with some not included. V and J calls plus clone size are reproduced from that table; the DNA served to infer D and trimming. Of 160,000 or so clones listed, roughly 91% are singletons. The CDR3 totals 17 residues. Per germline, CDR1 SGHKS and CDR2 YYEKEE (reference sequence). Trimming at V came to 0 bases and at J to 2 bases, leaving 10 bases not matched to a gene. The source material was peripheral blood. The chain carries TRBV5-5 and TRBJ1-1, with 7 bases matching TRBD1. The sequence was obtained from a young man with acute or convalescent COVID-19. The CDR3 loop is CASSLGQGGLSNTEAFF. CDR3 coding DNA: TGTGCCAGCAGCTTGGGACAGGGTGGGTTATCCAACACTGAAGCTTTCTTT.